These T cell receptor beta chains were read from a single sample in a study of cytomegalovirus exposure and HLA in healthy donors. TCRdb's table, derived via immunoSEQ multiplex PCR, lists solely in-frame clones and lacks some. Of 57,000 or so clones in the sample, about 91% were seen once. The source material was PBMCs. The receptors originated from a woman aged 25 to 45 in good health and CMV-seronegative. Both conserved end residues are part of each CDR3. The D gene is left open where the match is weak.

DNA	CDR3	V	J	length	D
TGTGCCAGCAGCGCCGGCCTGGGGGGGACTAGCGGGACCGGGGAGCTGTTTTTT	CASSAGLGGTSGTGELFF	TRBV9	TRBJ2-2	18	TRBD2
TGTGCCAGCAGCCAAGGGCCAAGCGGTAGTGAGCAGTTCTTC	CASSQGPSGSEQFF	TRBV4-2	TRBJ2-1	14	-
TGTGGGCCGGCGGTAGACACCATATATTTT	CGPAVDTIYF	TRBV28	TRBJ1-3	10	-
TGTGCCAGCAGCGTAGGGAGTAGTCACAATGAGCAGTTCTTC	CASSVGSSHNEQFF	TRBV9	TRBJ2-1	14	-
TGTGCCAGCAGCTTCGGACAGGGGAAATCAACTAATGAAAAACTGTTTTTT	CASSFGQGKSTNEKLFF	TRBV7-6	TRBJ1-4	17	TRBD1
TGTGCCAGCAGCCAAAGACTAGCAAGCGACTCCACGTTCTACCTTTTT	CASSQRLASDSTFYLF	TRBV13	TRBJ2-3	16	TRBD2
TGTGCCAGTCGGGAAGGGAACACCGGGGAGCTGTTTTTT	CASREGNTGELFF	TRBV19	TRBJ2-2	13	-
TGTGCCAGCGGAAGACAAACGCAGTACTTC	CASGRQTQYF	TRBV6-1	TRBJ2-7	10	-
TGTGCCAGCAGCCTCGGACAGGGCTGGTATGGCTACACCTTC	CASSLGQGWYGYTF	TRBV7-9	TRBJ1-2	14	TRBD1
TGTGCCAGCAGCCCCCGGACTAGCTCCGAGCAGTACTTC	CASSPRTSSEQYF	TRBV11-2	TRBJ2-7	13	TRBD2